These T cell receptor beta chains were read from a single sample in a study of T cell responses to AZD1222 COVID-19 vaccine. Using immunoSEQ multiplex PCR, the repertoire was profiled, and TCRdb retains in-frame clones only, with some absent. Of 150,000 or so clones in the sample, about nine tenths are singletons; the top ten hold around 6%. This material consisted of peripheral blood, taken on day 0 of AZD1222 vaccination. All receptors come from an adult in good health. CDR3s leave out the opening cysteine and the closing phenylalanine or tryptophan. The order of the fields is D gene, J gene, CDR3 length, V gene, CDR3 protein. The D gene is left open where the match is weak.

. | TRBJ2-3 | 13 | TRBV11-2 | ASSLADFVSDTQY
. | TRBJ2-3 | 10 | TRBV2 | ASRAVTDTQY
. | TRBJ1-3 | 14 | TRBV7-2 | ASSLAYRVSGNTIY
TRBD2 | TRBJ2-7 | 12 | TRBV29-1 | SVGRRENSYEQY
. | TRBJ2-7 | 14 | TRBV23-1 | ASSQSLVRVPYEQY
. | TRBJ1-1 | 15 | TRBV7-2 | ASSLGLGQLINTEAF
. | TRBJ1-4 | 13 | TRBV7-2 | ASSLANGRGEKLF
. | TRBJ1-5 | 12 | TRBV28 | ASSWWQPNQPQH
. | TRBJ1-4 | 12 | TRBV18 | ASSQGIGDEKLF
. | TRBJ1-1 | 13 | TRBV7-6 | ASSPAPKVNTEAF
TRBD1 | TRBJ2-5 | 16 | TRBV4-2 | ASSQVRQGTNYQETQY
TRBD2 | TRBJ2-5 | 16 | TRBV6-2/TRBV6-3 | ASSYRGLAGGLQETQY
. | TRBJ2-5 | 12 | TRBV11-2 | ASSKTGVGETQY
TRBD1 | TRBJ1-5 | 13 | TRBV7-6 | ASSVGQGETQPQH
TRBD1 | TRBJ1-4 | 12 | TRBV20-1 | SASTGTGREKLF
TRBD1 | TRBJ2-5 | 13 | TRBV5-3 | ARSSTGTGIGTQY
TRBD2 | TRBJ2-1 | 13 | TRBV6-5 | ASSSTSGRRDEQF
. | TRBJ2-4 | 15 | TRBV21-1 | ASSKYRGRISKNIQY
. | TRBJ1-6 | 11 | TRBV19 | ATKQGWASPLH
. | TRBJ1-5 | 14 | TRBV5-1 | ASSLGDGDSNQPQH
TRBD1 | TRBJ1-4 | 16 | TRBV25-1 | ASRAPGTGGGANEKLF
. | TRBJ1-6 | 16 | TRBV14 | ASSHTIRGIGGNSPLH
. | TRBJ2-7 | 13 | TRBV4-1 | ASSQDRDTTYEQY
TRBD1 | TRBJ1-2 | 13 | TRBV2 | ASSPRKDRVDGYT
. | TRBJ1-2 | 11 | TRBV9 | ASSVAGGYGYT
. | TRBJ2-3 | 11 | TRBV7-6 | ASSLARRDTQY
TRBD2 | TRBJ2-3 | 13 | TRBV2 | ASSESRGGGGTQY
. | TRBJ1-1 | 15 | TRBV6-2/TRBV6-3 | ASSYPSGFGMNTEAF
TRBD1 | TRBJ1-1 | 12 | TRBV5-4 | ASRVGGDSRSAF
TRBD1 | TRBJ2-3 | 13 | TRBV7-6 | ASSLGQGGTDTQY
. | TRBJ2-7 | 14 | TRBV10-3 | AISKPTADASYEQY
. | TRBJ1-2 | 13 | TRBV6-1 | ASSEAGGSNYGYT
. | TRBJ1-1 | 12 | TRBV19 | ASVRRGPNTEAF
TRBD1 | TRBJ2-2 | 14 | TRBV2 | ASSFPRTGWNGELF
. | TRBJ2-2 | 12 | TRBV19 | ASSRTVNTGELF
TRBD1 | TRBJ2-1 | 13 | TRBV7-2 | ASSFGQANYNEQF
. | TRBJ2-7 | 16 | TRBV21-1 | ASSKGTGPVGYNHEQY
. | TRBJ2-1 | 10 | TRBV7-9 | ASTEFNNEQF
. | TRBJ2-6 | 10 | TRBV28 | ASGRGANVLT
. | TRBJ2-5 | 12 | TRBV7-3 | ASSLTMGSETQY
TRBD2 | . | 11 | TRBV2 | ASSRDYHNEQF
. | TRBJ1-2 | 13 | TRBV30 | AWMKPTRTLYGYT
. | TRBJ2-2 | 12 | TRBV19 | ASRQGGSAGELF
TRBD1 | TRBJ1-2 | 13 | TRBV29-1 | SVERAAGGGYGYT
. | TRBJ1-5 | 13 | TRBV28 | ASSPLGMLNQPQH